This record concerns one T cell receptor beta chain sequence. Its antigen is undetermined. Ahead of sequencing, the ViraFEST assay grew antigen-specific CD4+ T cells using viral peptide pools. The culture ran for 10 days before CD4+ T cells were isolated. The sample comes from a study of vaccination effects on CD4 cells after COVID-19. Germline CDR1 reads KGHSY; CDR2 reads FQNENV. This CDR3 spans 14 amino acids. V was pared by 3 bases and J by 2 bases, with 7 bases between. Clones were read by immunoSEQ multiplex PCR, and TCRdb kept only the in-frame ones, dropping some. The sample lists under 65,000 clones, 80% seen once, with about 2.4% in the top ten.

The source of this sequence is a human donor who received a COVID-19 vaccine. The genes are TRBV16 and TRBJ1-4; D is unclear. The sequencing used CD4+ T cells from PBMCs cultured with HCoV-229E spike peptides, collected before COVID-19 vaccination. The CDR3 here is CASSQGYTNEKLFF. The CDR3 DNA reads as TGTGCCAGCAGCCAGGGCTACACTAATGAAAAACTGTTTTTT.